This is a list of T cell receptor beta chains from one sample in a study of blood T cells in healthy people across ages. TCRdb processed the 5' RACE reads anew with MiXCR; each CDR3 protein has one entry. The sample has about 1.6 million distinct CDR3 sequences, around 35% seen once. Sequencing used blood. The receptors originated from a woman under 40 in good health. Both conserved end residues are part of each CDR3.

V gene,J gene,CDR3 protein
TRBV29-1,TRBJ1-1,CSAEAGLNTEAFF
TRBV4-1,TRBJ1-1,CASSQDGTGGSRLIEAFF
TRBV11-2,-,CASSLSRQFYEQYF
TRBV7-2,TRBJ1-2,CASSLAGLGGNYGCTF
TRBV2,TRBJ2-5,CASSGDRQGMGQYF
TRBV3-1,TRBJ1-2,CAGSQVLEVINYGYTF
TRBV7-2,TRBJ1-4,CASSAGLRGTHEKRFF
TRBV4-1,TRBJ2-5,CASSYGQWVYF
TRBV7-3,TRBJ2-5,CATSGGAEETQYF
TRBV6-1,TRBJ1-2,CASSAGRLTFYGYTF
TRBV2,TRBJ2-1,CASSDPAGGRGYEQFF
TRBV2,TRBJ2-1,CASSDDRRSYNEQFF
TRBV27,TRBJ2-1,CASSLSTGTSGLYNEQFF
TRBV9,TRBJ2-5,CASSVTPDPLETQYF
TRBV15,TRBJ1-2,CATSQGANYGYTF
TRBV11-2,TRBJ2-7,CACSILAASYEQYF
TRBV7-9,TRBJ1-2,CASSSNLGTGSAHNYGYTF
TRBV20-1,TRBJ2-1,CSARTIGSTYNEQFF
TRBV7-6,TRBJ1-4,CASGGGRTNEKLFF
TRBV30,TRBJ2-1,CAWSPPPSGVNNEQFF
TRBV12-3/TRBV12-4,TRBJ1-6,CASSPGQINSPLHF
TRBV6-1,TRBJ2-7,CASSGAASYEQYF
TRBV20-1,TRBJ2-1,CSAPPTGGPHNEQFF
TRBV20-1,TRBJ1-5,CSASGPDQPQHF
TRBV4-1,TRBJ2-7,CASSQGDSTYEQYF
TRBV15,TRBJ1-2,CATSRDPDVDGYTF
TRBV19,TRBJ1-1,CASSNSPGRNTEAFF
TRBV10-2,TRBJ2-5,CASLDYHQETQYF
TRBV6-6,TRBJ1-2,CASSYPRQGSYGYTF